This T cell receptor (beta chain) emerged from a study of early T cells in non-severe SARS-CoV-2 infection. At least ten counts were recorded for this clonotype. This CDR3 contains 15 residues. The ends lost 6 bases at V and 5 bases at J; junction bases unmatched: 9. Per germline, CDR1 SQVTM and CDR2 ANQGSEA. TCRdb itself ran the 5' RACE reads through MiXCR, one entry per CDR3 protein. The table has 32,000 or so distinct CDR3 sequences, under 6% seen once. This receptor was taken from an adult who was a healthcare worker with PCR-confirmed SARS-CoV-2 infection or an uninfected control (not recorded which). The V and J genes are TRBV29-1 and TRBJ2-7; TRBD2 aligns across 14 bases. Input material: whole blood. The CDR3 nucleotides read TGCAGCGTCAGGGGACTAGCGGGGGCCCTAAACGAGCAGTACTTC. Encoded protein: CSVRGLAGALNEQYF.